The present TCR beta chain was sequenced within a study of blood T cell repertoires in COVID-19. Study details: Spain, Italy and the United States supplied samples that represented acute and convalescent COVID-19. T cells, B-cell-depleted T cells, or PBMCs provided the cDNA or gDNA that served as material.

Trimming cost V 2 bases and J 4 bases, with 8 bases left between them. From germline, CDR1 is ENHRY and CDR2 SYGVKD. The CDR3 covers 14 residues. TCRdb's copy holds only in-frame clones and misses some; the assay was immunoSEQ multiplex PCR. Of tens of thousands of clones in the sample, around 80% were seen once. The chain uses TRBV10-3 and TRBJ2-2; D may be TRBD1 (5 bases). The sequencing sample was made of peripheral blood. The sequence derives from an elderly woman with active or convalescent COVID-19. CDR3 protein: CAISEGAGTGELFF. The CDR3, as DNA: TGTGCCATCAGTGAGGGGGCTGGCACCGGGGAGCTGTTTTTT.